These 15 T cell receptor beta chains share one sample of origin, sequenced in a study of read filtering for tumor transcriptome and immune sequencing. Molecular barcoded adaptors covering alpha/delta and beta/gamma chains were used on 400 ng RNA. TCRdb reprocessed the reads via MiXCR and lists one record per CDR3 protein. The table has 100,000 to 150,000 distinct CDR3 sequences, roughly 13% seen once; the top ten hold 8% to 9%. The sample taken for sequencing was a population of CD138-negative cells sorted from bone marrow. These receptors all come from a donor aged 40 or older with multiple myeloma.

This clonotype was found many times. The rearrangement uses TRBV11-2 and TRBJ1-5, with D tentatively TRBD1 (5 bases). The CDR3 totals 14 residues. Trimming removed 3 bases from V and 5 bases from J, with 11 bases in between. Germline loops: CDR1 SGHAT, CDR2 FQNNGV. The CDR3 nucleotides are TGTGCCAGCAGCTTCGGGGGAACGGATCAGCCCCAGCATTTT. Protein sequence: CASSFGGTDQPQHF.

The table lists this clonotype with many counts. Here the CDR3 DNA reads TGTGCCAGCAGCACACACTTCAAGGCCAGTCGGCTAAACAATGAGCAGTTCTTC. Translated: CASSTHFKASRLNNEQFF. This chain uses TRBV7-9 with TRBJ2-1, with D unresolved. Germline CDR1 is SEHNR and CDR2 is FQNEAQ (reference sequence). V was trimmed by 5 bases and J by 5 bases, leaving 25 bases between them. This CDR3 is 18 amino acids long.

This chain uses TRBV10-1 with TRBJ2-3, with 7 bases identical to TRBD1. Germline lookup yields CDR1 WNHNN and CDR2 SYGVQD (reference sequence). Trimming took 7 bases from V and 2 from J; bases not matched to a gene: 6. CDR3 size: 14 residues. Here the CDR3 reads CASNTGTDTDTQYF. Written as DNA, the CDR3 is TGCGCCAGCAATACCGGGACAGACACAGATACGCAGTATTTT.

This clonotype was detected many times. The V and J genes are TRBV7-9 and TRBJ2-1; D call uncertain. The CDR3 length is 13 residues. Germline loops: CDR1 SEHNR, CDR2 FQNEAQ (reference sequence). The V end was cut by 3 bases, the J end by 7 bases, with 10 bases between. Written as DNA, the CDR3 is TGTGCCAGCAGCTTCTACATTAGGAATGAGCAGTTCTTC. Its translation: CASSFYIRNEQFF.

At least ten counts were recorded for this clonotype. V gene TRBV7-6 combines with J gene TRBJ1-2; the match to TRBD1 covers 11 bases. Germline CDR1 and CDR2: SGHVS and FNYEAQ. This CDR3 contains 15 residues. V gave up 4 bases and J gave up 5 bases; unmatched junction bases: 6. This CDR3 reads CASSYSGQGVYGYTF. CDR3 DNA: TGTGCCAGCAGCTACTCGGGACAGGGGGTGTATGGCTACACCTTC.

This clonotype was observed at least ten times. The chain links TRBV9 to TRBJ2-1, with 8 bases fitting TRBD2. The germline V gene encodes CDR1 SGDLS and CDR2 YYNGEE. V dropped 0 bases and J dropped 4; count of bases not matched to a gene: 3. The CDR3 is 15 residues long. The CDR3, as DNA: TGTGCCAGCAGCGTAGTAGCGGGGCCTTACAATGAGCAGTTCTTC. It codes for CASSVVAGPYNEQFF.

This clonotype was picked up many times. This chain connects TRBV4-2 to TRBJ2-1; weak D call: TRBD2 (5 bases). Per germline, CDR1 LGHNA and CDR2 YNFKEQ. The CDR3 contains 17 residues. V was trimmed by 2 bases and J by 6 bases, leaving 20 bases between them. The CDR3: CASSQPHGELKGNEQFF. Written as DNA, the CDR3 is TGTGCCAGCAGCCAACCCCACGGGGAGCTAAAAGGCAATGAGCAGTTCTTC.

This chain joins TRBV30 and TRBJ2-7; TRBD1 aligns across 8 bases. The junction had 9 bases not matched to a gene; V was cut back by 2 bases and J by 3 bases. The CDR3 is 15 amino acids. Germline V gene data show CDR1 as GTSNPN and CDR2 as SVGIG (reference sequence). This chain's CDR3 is CAWSFKTGGHYEQYF. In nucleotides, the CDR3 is TGTGCCTGGAGTTTTAAAACAGGGGGTCACTACGAGCAGTACTTC.

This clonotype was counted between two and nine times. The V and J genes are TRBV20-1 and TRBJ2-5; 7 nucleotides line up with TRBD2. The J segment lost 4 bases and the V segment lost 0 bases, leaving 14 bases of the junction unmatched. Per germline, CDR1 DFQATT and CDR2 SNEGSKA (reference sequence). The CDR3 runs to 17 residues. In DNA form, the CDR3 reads TGCAGTGCTAGAGATATAACTAGCGCTCTAAAAGGAGAGACCCAGTACTTC. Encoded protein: CSARDITSALKGETQYF.

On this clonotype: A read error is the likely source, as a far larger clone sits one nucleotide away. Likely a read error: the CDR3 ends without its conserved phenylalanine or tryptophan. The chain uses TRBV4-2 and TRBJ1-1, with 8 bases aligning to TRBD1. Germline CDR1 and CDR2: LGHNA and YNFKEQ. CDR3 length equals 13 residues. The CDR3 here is CASSQATGAEAFS. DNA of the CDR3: TGCGCCAGCAGCCAAGCGACAGGGGCTGAAGCTTTCTCT.

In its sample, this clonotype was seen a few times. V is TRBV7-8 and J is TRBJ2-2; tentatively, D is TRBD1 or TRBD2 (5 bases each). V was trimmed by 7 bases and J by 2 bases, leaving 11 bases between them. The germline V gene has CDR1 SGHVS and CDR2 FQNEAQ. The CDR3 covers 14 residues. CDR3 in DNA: TGTGCCAGCAAAGTGGGGGTCAACACCGGGGAGCTGTTTTTT. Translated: CASKVGVNTGELFF.

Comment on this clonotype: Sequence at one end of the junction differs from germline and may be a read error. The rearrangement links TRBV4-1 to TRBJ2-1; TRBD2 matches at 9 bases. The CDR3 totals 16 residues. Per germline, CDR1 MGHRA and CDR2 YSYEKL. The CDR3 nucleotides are TGCGCCAGCAGCCCCCGACTAGCGGCCTCCTACAATGAGCAGTCCTTC. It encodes CASSPRLAASYNEQSF.

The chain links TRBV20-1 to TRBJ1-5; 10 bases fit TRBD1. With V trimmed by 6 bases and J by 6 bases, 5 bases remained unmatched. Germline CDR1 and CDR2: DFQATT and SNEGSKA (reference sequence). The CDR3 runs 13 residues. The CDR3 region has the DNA TGCAGTGCCTCTCGACAGGGGGCTCAGCCCCAGCATTTT. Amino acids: CSASRQGAQPQHF.

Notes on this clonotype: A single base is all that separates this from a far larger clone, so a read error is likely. The CDR3: CASSRATLAYNGQFF. CDR3 bases: TGTGCCAGCAGCCGGGCCACCCTCGCCTACAATGGGCAGTTCTTC. This chain joins TRBV11-2 and TRBJ2-1; D gene unclear. The CDR3 is 15 residues long. Germline CDR1 reads SGHAT; CDR2 reads FQNNGV.

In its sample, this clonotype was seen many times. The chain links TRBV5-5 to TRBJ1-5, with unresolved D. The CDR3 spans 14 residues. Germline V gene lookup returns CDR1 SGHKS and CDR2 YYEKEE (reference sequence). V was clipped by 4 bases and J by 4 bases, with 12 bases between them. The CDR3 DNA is TGTGCCAGCAGCCCGCGATCAAATAATCAGCCCCAGCATTTT. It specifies CASSPRSNNQPQHF.